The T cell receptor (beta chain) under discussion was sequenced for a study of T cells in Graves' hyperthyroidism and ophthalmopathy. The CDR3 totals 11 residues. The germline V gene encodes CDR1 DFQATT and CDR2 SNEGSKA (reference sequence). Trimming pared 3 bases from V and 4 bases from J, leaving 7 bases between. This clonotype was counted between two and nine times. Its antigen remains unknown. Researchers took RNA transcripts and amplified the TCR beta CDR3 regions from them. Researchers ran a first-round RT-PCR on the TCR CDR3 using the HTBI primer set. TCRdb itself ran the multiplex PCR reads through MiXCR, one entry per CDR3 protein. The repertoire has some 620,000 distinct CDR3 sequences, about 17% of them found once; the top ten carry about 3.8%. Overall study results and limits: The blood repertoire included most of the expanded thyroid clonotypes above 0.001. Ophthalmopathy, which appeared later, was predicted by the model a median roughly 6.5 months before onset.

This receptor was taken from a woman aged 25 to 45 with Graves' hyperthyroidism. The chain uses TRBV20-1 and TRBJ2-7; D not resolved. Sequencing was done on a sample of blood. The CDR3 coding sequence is TGCAGTGCTAGCGCCCGGTACGAGCAGTACTTC. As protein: CSASARYEQYF.